A single sample gave rise to the 8 T cell receptor beta chains below, sequenced in a study of control samples from healthy donors and cancer patients. The table came from immunoSEQ multiplex PCR; TCRdb's copy has only in-frame clones and leaves some out. The sample records fewer than 200,000 clones, just under 95% being singletons. The material sequenced was blood. These receptors originate from a woman aged 55-69 years in good health.

The chain joins TRBV27 to TRBJ1-6; no firm D call. CDR1 is MNHEY, CDR2 SMNVEV, per germline (reference sequence). Deletions cut 6 bases from V and 2 bases from J, with 11 bases between. The CDR3 consists of 15 residues. CDR3 in amino acids: CASSRGSPYNSPLHF. The CDR3 DNA is TGTGCCAGCAGCCGGGGTTCCCCCTATAATTCACCCCTCCACTTT.

The chain links TRBV2 to TRBJ2-4, with 9 bases matching TRBD2. This CDR3 comprises 15 residues. The V gene's germline CDR1 is SNHLY and CDR2 FYNNEI. V lost 0 bases, J lost 6 bases, and 3 bases stayed unmatched. CDR3 protein: CASSEAGLAINIQYF. Here the CDR3 DNA reads TGTGCCAGCAGTGAAGCGGGACTAGCTATAAACATTCAGTACTTC.

The genes are TRBV5-1 and TRBJ1-2, with TRBD1 identical over 8 bases. With V trimmed by 3 bases and J by 6 bases, 7 bases remained unmatched. CDR1 SGHRS and CDR2 YFSETQ come from the germline V gene. CDR3 length equals 14 residues. DNA for the CDR3: TGCGCCAGCAGCTCTGGAACAGGGGGTGATGGCTACACCTTC. It specifies CASSSGTGGDGYTF. Filled out from reference TRBV5-1 and TRBJ1-2, the complete variable domain reads KAGVTQTPRYLIKTRGQQVTLSCSPISGHRSVSWYQQTPGQGLQFLFEYFSETQRNKGNFPGRFSGRQFSNSRSEMNVSTLELGDSALYLCASSSGTGGDGYTFGSGTRLTVV.

The CDR3 protein is CASSYAGQGGLKTQYF. The CDR3 DNA follows: TGTGCCAGCAGTTACGCCGGACAGGGTGGGTTGAAGACCCAGTACTTC. The chain joins TRBV6-2 or TRBV6-3 to TRBJ2-5; 8 bases match TRBD1. This CDR3 is 16 amino acids long. V trimming: 2 bases; J trimming: 6 bases; junction bases outside the gene matches: 11. The germline V gene encodes CDR1 MNHEY and CDR2 SVGEGT.

The chain carries TRBV10-1 and TRBJ2-3; D gene ambiguous. Trimming shortened V by 1 base and J by 4 bases, and 18 bases separated the two germline ends. Germline CDR1 and CDR2: WNHNN and SYGVQD (reference sequence). This CDR3 is 17 amino acids long. CDR3: CASSELNAPAPADTQYF. The CDR3 bases are TGCGCCAGCAGTGAGTTGAACGCCCCGGCCCCGGCAGATACGCAGTATTTT.

This chain joins TRBV7-9 and TRBJ1-1; D gene ambiguous. Germline V lookup: CDR1 SEHNR, CDR2 FQNEAQ (reference sequence). The V and J ends lost 3 bases and 4 bases respectively, with 18 bases between them. The CDR3 spans 16 residues. The CDR3 region has the DNA TGTGCCAGCAGCTTCGGTGCATTTGTAGAGGGCACTGAAGCTTTCTTT. It yields the protein CASSFGAFVEGTEAFF.

The V call is TRBV2, the J call TRBJ2-7, with D possibly matching TRBD2 (6 bases). Deletions cut 6 bases from V and 4 bases from J, with 16 bases between. The germline gives CDR1 SNHLY, CDR2 FYNNEI. This CDR3 region has 14 residues. The chain's CDR3 is CASSGTLRSYEQYF. Here the CDR3 DNA reads TGTGCCAGCAGCGGGACTCTCCGTTCTTACGAGCAGTACTTC.

The rearrangement joins TRBV19 to TRBJ2-4, with TRBD1 matching over 8 bases. Germline assignment: CDR1 LNHDA and CDR2 SQIVND (reference sequence). The V segment lost 4 bases and the J segment 1 base; nucleotides outside the gene matches: 9. CDR3 length: 17 amino acids. CDR3: CASSTYNGQGAKNIQYF. The CDR3 bases are TGTGCCAGTAGTACGTACAATGGACAGGGCGCCAAAAACATTCAGTACTTC.